The next 30 T cell receptor beta chains were all read from a single sample in a study of cytomegalovirus exposure and HLA in healthy donors. PCR primers comprised 60 Vbeta and 13 Jbeta primers. The method was immunoSEQ multiplex PCR; TCRdb's version includes in-frame clones alone and lacks a portion of them. The table includes roughly 86,000 clones, 60% to 80% detected once. The sequenced sample consisted of PBMCs. The receptors originated from a man aged 50-60 years in good health and CMV-seropositive.

Here the CDR3 DNA reads TGTGCCATCAGTGGGGGTATCACAGGGGGGACAATCCCGTTCTTC. Amino acids: CAISGGITGGTIPFF. V is TRBV10-3 and J is TRBJ2-1; 8 nucleotides agree with TRBD1. CDR1 ENHRY and CDR2 SYGVKD come from the germline V gene. The CDR3 runs 15 residues. V shed 4 bases and J 15 bases; nucleotides not matched to a gene: 17.

This clone was seen a handful of times. This rearrangement joins TRBV21-1 to TRBJ1-1; whether TRBD1, the table's D call, matches the DNA was not checked. TRBV21-1 is annotated as a pseudogene. The CDR3 runs 11 residues. The chain's CDR3 is CASNDSTEAFF. The CDR3 DNA sequence: TGTGCCAGCAACGACAGTACTGAAGCTTTCTTT.

The genes are TRBV5-6 and TRBJ2-7; TRBD1 might be the D (6 bases). CDR1 and CDR2 (germline): SGHDT, YYEEEE. The CDR3 spans 15 residues. Trimming took 1 base from V and 2 from J, leaving 13 bases between them. Here the CDR3 DNA reads TGTGCCAGCAGCTTGTTTGGGGGCTCGGCCTACGAGCAGTACTTC. Protein: CASSLFGGSAYEQYF.

The rearrangement links TRBV19 to TRBJ2-3; 10 nucleotides line up with TRBD2. V lost 5 bases and J lost 4; bases outside the gene matches: 6. This CDR3 has 15 residues. Germline CDR1 and CDR2: LNHDA and SQIVND (reference sequence). For the CDR3, the DNA is TGTGCCAGTAGTTGGAGCGGGGGGGCGGCAGATACGCAGTATTTT. This translates into CASSWSGGAADTQYF.

The rearrangement uses TRBV28 and TRBJ1-3; D not resolved. Germline loops: CDR1 MDHEN, CDR2 SYDVKM. The CDR3 length is 16 residues. The V and J ends lost 1 base and 5 bases respectively, with 15 bases between them. The CDR3 bases are TGTGCCAGCAGTTTATCGGCGGATACTAGTCGAAACACCATATATTTT. This codes for CASSLSADTSRNTIYF.

The rearrangement links TRBV5-5 to TRBJ1-2; 7 bases map to TRBD1. CDR3 length: 14 residues. CDR1 is SGHKS, CDR2 YYEKEE, per germline (reference sequence). The V gene end was trimmed by 4 bases and the J gene end by 7 bases; junction bases not matched to a gene: 10. The CDR3 DNA reads TGTGCCAGCAGCCCCGACAGGGCTGTTATTGGCTACACCTTC. The encoded protein is CASSPDRAVIGYTF.

This chain joins TRBV27 and TRBJ1-5, with D perhaps TRBD1 (6 bases). Trimming removed 6 bases from V and 4 bases from J, with 16 bases in between. The CDR3 length is 15 residues. CDR1 and CDR2 from the germline V gene are MNHEY and SMNVEV (reference sequence). In DNA form, the CDR3 reads TGTGCCAGCAGCCCAACACAGGGAGGGAATCAGCCCCAGCATTTT. Amino acids: CASSPTQGGNQPQHF.

V and J are TRBV11-3 and TRBJ2-2; the match to TRBD2 covers 11 bases. After removal of 5 bases from V and 1 base from J, the junction contained 3 bases not matched to a gene. Germline V gene lookup returns CDR1 SGHNT and CDR2 YENEEA. This CDR3 comprises 16 residues. CDR3 in amino acids: CASSIGLAGNTGELFF. CDR3 sequence (DNA): TGTGCCAGCAGCATCGGACTAGCGGGGAACACCGGGGAGCTGTTTTTT.

The chain employs TRBV7-9 and TRBJ1-3; no clear D gene. This CDR3 is 14 amino acids long. Germline-derived CDR1 and CDR2 are SEHNR and FQNEAQ (reference sequence). V was pared by 5 bases and J by 4 bases, with 12 bases between. The CDR3 here is CASSPRRNGNTIYF. The CDR3 nucleotides read TGTGCCAGCAGCCCCCGGAGGAACGGAAACACCATATATTTT.

With respect to this clone: It is unclear where the CDR3 begins or ends on the DNA, so no DNA is shown, and the CDR3 is as TCRdb lists it. V gene TRBV25-1 combines with J gene TRBJ2-5; TRBD2 is taken as the D call from the table, unchecked against the DNA. Ends included, the CDR3 has 13 residues. The germline V gene encodes CDR1 MGHDK and CDR2 SYGVNS. CDR3: CASSERFLETQYF.

The gene calls are TRBV10-3 and TRBJ1-2, with 7 bases fitting TRBD1. CDR3 length: 15 amino acids. Trimming at V came to 0 bases and at J to 3 bases, leaving 4 bases not matched to a gene. CDR1 is ENHRY and CDR2 is SYGVKD in the germline V gene. CDR3 DNA sequence: TGTGCCATCAGTGAGTCTCAAACAGGGGACTATGGCTACACCTTC. It encodes CAISESQTGDYGYTF.

The chain employs TRBV7-4 and TRBJ1-5; a weak D match, TRBD1 (6 bases). Germline V gene data show CDR1 as SGHVT and CDR2 as SQSDAQ. The CDR3 covers 16 residues. Trimming left V 5 bases short and J 0 bases short, with 14 bases between. Here the CDR3 reads CASSLGTPHSNQPQHF. In nucleotides, the CDR3 is TGTGCCAGCAGCCTCGGGACACCCCATAGCAATCAGCCCCAGCATTTT.

The genes are TRBV7-3 and TRBJ2-3, with 12 nucleotides matching TRBD2. The V and J ends lost 8 bases and 4 bases, in that order; junction bases with no gene match: 7. Germline CDR1 reads SGHTA; CDR2 reads FQGTGA. This CDR3 is built from 15 residues. The CDR3 here is CASSRASGGADTQYF. The CDR3, as DNA: TGTGCCAGCTCCCGGGCTAGCGGGGGGGCAGATACGCAGTATTTT.

In this sample, this clone turned up a few times. The V gene is TRBV6-5, the J gene TRBJ1-1; possible D gene TRBD1, 6 bases. CDR1 and CDR2 from the germline V gene are MNHEY and SVGAGI. This CDR3 region has 11 residues. V was cut by 6 bases and J by 4 bases, with 6 bases left in between. CDR3 sequence: CASRQGTEAFF. CDR3 nucleotide sequence: TGTGCCAGCAGACAGGGCACTGAAGCTTTCTTT.

This clone has more than one count but fewer than ten. This sequence joins TRBV19 and TRBJ1-5, with unresolved D. Deletions cut 5 bases from V and 6 bases from J, with 17 bases between. The CDR3 is 15 residues long. Germline CDR1 LNHDA, CDR2 SQIVND (reference sequence). The chain's CDR3 is CASSYVRGEGQPQHF. The CDR3 region has the DNA TGTGCCAGTAGTTATGTTCGGGGTGAGGGTCAGCCCCAGCATTTT.

Points on this clone: An end of the junction does not agree with germline; a read error may underlie this. The chain employs TRBV28 and TRBJ2-7; weak D call: TRBD2 (5 bases). Germline V gene data show CDR1 as MDHEN and CDR2 as SYDVKM. The CDR3 sequence is 15 residues long. Here the CDR3 reads CASSSHGSGSSPTSF. The CDR3 DNA sequence: TGTGCCAGCAGTTCTCATGGGTCGGGGTCTAGTCCCACTTCCTTC.

This clone was observed a handful of times. This chain uses TRBV6-1 with TRBJ2-3; 8 bases agree with TRBD2. CDR1 and CDR2 from the germline V gene are MNHNS and SASEGT. Germline trimming cut 2 bases from V and 5 bases from J; bases unmatched to any gene: 15. This CDR3 has 18 amino acids. CDR3 coding DNA: TGTGCCAGCAGTGAAACCTCCGTGTGGGGCGGGGGGCAAGATACGCAGTATTTT. It encodes CASSETSVWGGGQDTQYF.

The J gene is TRBJ2-5, the V gene TRBV7-6; TRBD2 aligns across 7 bases. The J call is uncertain, as TRBJ2-7 better fits the DNA end. CDR1 SGHVS and CDR2 FNYEAQ come from the germline V gene. The CDR3 is 14 amino acids. The CDR3 bases are TGTGCCAGCAGCTTAGGTGGGGGGGCCTACGAGCAGTACTTC. As protein: CASSLGGGAYEQYF.

This clone occurred a few times. The rearrangement links TRBV28 to TRBJ1-2, with 8 bases matching TRBD1. There are 12 residues in the CDR3. Trimming cost V 6 bases and J 3 bases; bases outside gene matches: 0. Germline V gene sequence: CDR1 MDHEN, CDR2 SYDVKM. CDR3 region: CASRQGDYGYTF. The CDR3 nucleotides read TGTGCCAGCAGACAGGGGGACTATGGCTACACCTTC.

This clone is labeled medium-sized. The chain is built from TRBV5-6 and TRBJ1-1; D not certain. Per the germline V gene, CDR1 is SGHDT and CDR2 is YYEEEE. V lost 1 base, J lost 0 bases, and 7 bases lay in between. The CDR3 is made up of 14 amino acids. The CDR3, as DNA: TGTGCCAGCAGCTTGTCCGGTGTGAACACTGAAGCTTTCTTT. Encoded protein: CASSLSGVNTEAFF.

This clone has a handful of counts. V usage is TRBV28 and J usage is TRBJ2-7; possible D gene TRBD2, 6 bases. V shed 8 bases and J shed 0 bases, with 8 bases lying between them. CDR1 MDHEN and CDR2 SYDVKM come from the germline V gene. The CDR3 has 12 residues. CDR3 coding DNA: TGTGCCAGCGGCGGGACCTCCTACGAGCAGTACTTC. Translation: CASGGTSYEQYF.

V gene TRBV4-3 combines with J gene TRBJ2-2, with 7 bases matching TRBD2. Trimming took 1 base from V and 4 from J; bases not matched to a gene: 0. This CDR3 spans 14 amino acids. CDR1 is LGHNA, CDR2 YSLEER, per germline. CDR3 protein: CASSQGGGTGELFF. The CDR3 nucleotides read TGCGCCAGCAGCCAAGGGGGGGGCACCGGGGAGCTGTTTTTT.

Only one count was recorded for this clone. The J gene is TRBJ1-2, the V gene TRBV28; TRBD1 agrees at 9 bases. With V trimmed by 6 bases and J by 0 bases, 8 bases remained unmatched. Per the germline V gene, CDR1 is MDHEN and CDR2 is SYDVKM. The CDR3 loop spans 16 amino acids. CDR3 sequence (DNA): TGTGCCAGCAGCGAACCGGGACAGGGCGCTAACTATGGCTACACCTTC. Protein: CASSEPGQGANYGYTF.

This clone was counted only a few times. The chain recombines TRBV12-5 with TRBJ1-2; D remains unclear. V dropped 1 base and J dropped 8 bases, with 20 bases sitting between them. Germline CDR1 reads LGHNT; CDR2 reads FRNRAP. This CDR3 is 16 amino acids long. CDR3 residues: CASGLANRGLPVGYTF. The CDR3 DNA follows: TGTGCTAGTGGTTTGGCTAACCGGGGATTACCGGTGGGCTACACCTTC. The full variable domain, completed using reference TRBV12-5 and TRBJ1-2, is DARVTQTPRHKVTEMGQEVTMRCQPILGHNTVFWYRQTMMQGLELLAYFRNRAPLDDSGMPKDRFSAEMPDATLATLKIQPSEPRDSAVYFCASGLANRGLPVGYTFGSGTRLTVV.

The gene calls are TRBV4-1 and TRBJ2-3; no definite D call. Trimming stripped 3 bases from V and 6 bases from J, with 7 bases between. Germline V gene lookup returns CDR1 MGHRA and CDR2 YSYEKL. This CDR3 region has 12 residues. CDR3 nucleotide sequence: TGCGCCAGCAGCCACCAGTTCGATACGCAGTATTTT. This encodes CASSHQFDTQYF.

The rearrangement links TRBV6-1 to TRBJ1-1; 7 nucleotides match TRBD1. This CDR3 contains 14 residues. Per germline, CDR1 MNHNS and CDR2 SASEGT. V dropped 7 bases and J dropped 0; count of bases not matched to a gene: 5. The CDR3 bases are TGTGCCAGCACCACAGGGGAGCTGAACACTGAAGCTTTCTTT. Encoded protein: CASTTGELNTEAFF.

The rearrangement joins TRBV5-1 to TRBJ2-3, with a weak D call TRBD1 (5 bases). V dropped 0 bases and J dropped 6 bases, with 11 bases sitting between them. Germline loops: CDR1 SGHRS, CDR2 YFSETQ. The CDR3 loop spans 14 amino acids. Here the CDR3 reads CASSLVGKGDTQYF. In DNA form, the CDR3 reads TGCGCCAGCAGCTTGGTCGGAAAGGGGGATACGCAGTATTTT.

This sequence joins TRBV9 and TRBJ1-2; 7 bases agree with TRBD1. The CDR3 totals 15 residues. The trim removed 3 bases at V and 3 bases at J, leaving 8 bases unmatched. Germline CDR1 SGDLS, CDR2 YYNGEE. DNA of the CDR3: TGTGCCAGCAGCGCCGGGACAGATCTTGACTATGGCTACACCTTC. Amino acid sequence: CASSAGTDLDYGYTF.

The chain uses TRBV7-9 and TRBJ1-1, with 7 bases fitting TRBD1. The junction had 4 bases not matched to a gene; V was cut back by 4 bases and J by 2 bases. The CDR3 has 14 amino acids. CDR1 and CDR2 (germline): SEHNR, FQNEAQ (reference sequence). CDR3 nucleotide sequence: TGTGCCAGCAGCTCGCAGGGGGGTAACACTGAAGCTTTCTTT. Translating gives CASSSQGGNTEAFF.

The V and J genes are TRBV5-1 and TRBJ1-6, with D maybe TRBD1 (5 bases). Trimming pared 0 bases from V and 4 bases from J, leaving 8 bases between. The germline CDR1 and CDR2 sequences are SGHRS and YFSETQ. The CDR3 extends over 15 amino acids. This chain's CDR3 is CASSLEGAYNSPLHF. The CDR3 region has the DNA TGCGCCAGCAGCTTGGAAGGGGCTTATAATTCACCCCTCCACTTT.